These T cell receptor beta chains were read from a single sample in a study of shared T cell receptors in the human thymus. Only in-frame clones appear in the TCRdb table, and some are missing; sequencing was by immunoSEQ multiplex PCR. The sample consists of hundreds of thousands of clones, more than 85% of them appearing once. Sequenced: thymocytes. Receptors originate from a human donor. CDR3s include the opening cysteine and the closing phenylalanine or tryptophan. The order of the fields is CDR3 DNA, CDR3 protein, clone size, D gene, V gene, J gene. The D gene is left open where the match is weak. Clone size is shown for a subset of rows, as once, few, many or a class of expanded clone.

TGTGCCAGCAGCTCGACGACTAGCGGTATCCAAGAGACCCAGTACTTC	CASSSTTSGIQETQYF	NA	TRBD2	TRBV7-3	TRBJ2-5
TGTGCCAGCAGCTTAGAAACGGGGGGCGTTGAGACCCAGTACTTC	CASSLETGGVETQYF	NA	NA	TRBV7-9	TRBJ2-5
TGTGCCAGCAGTTACGGGACTAGCGGGAAGATGGGTAGGGCCCAGTTCTTC	CASSYGTSGKMGRAQFF	NA	TRBD2	TRBV5-4	TRBJ2-1
TGCGCCAGCAGCCCCCCGGCATCGGCACGCGAAAAACTGTTTTTT	CASSPPASAREKLFF	NA	NA	TRBV4-1	TRBJ1-4
TGTGCTAGTGGTTTGGCGGGAGCAGATACGCAGTATTTT	CASGLAGADTQYF	NA	NA	TRBV12-5	TRBJ2-3
TGCAGCGTTGAAGGGGCAGGGGAGGATACGCAGTATTTT	CSVEGAGEDTQYF	once	NA	TRBV29-1	TRBJ2-3
TGTGCCAGCACCCCTCGAAGGTCATCCAGCCGGGGACTATATGGCTACACCTTC	CASTPRRSSSRGLYGYTF	NA	NA	TRBV5-4	TRBJ1-2
TGTGCCAGCAGCGACAGGGGTAGCTACACCTTC	CASSDRGSYTF	NA	TRBD1	TRBV9	TRBJ1-2
TGTGCCAGCAGCAAAGGAAGGATTCAGTACTTC	CASSKGRIQYF	NA	NA	TRBV21-1	TRBJ2-4
TGTGCCAGCACCCCTAACACAGGGGATGAGTTCTTC	CASTPNTGDEFF	once	TRBD1	TRBV7-9	TRBJ2-1
TGTGCCAGCAGTTCCTCCGGGACTAGCGTTGCCGGGGAGCTGTTTTTT	CASSSSGTSVAGELFF	NA	TRBD2	TRBV28	TRBJ2-2
TGTGCCAGCAGCCAGCTTTTCCCAGATACGCAGTATTTT	CASSQLFPDTQYF	NA	NA	TRBV14	TRBJ2-3
TGTGCCAGCAGATCCGAGGGACAGCCGGGGACTGAAGCTTTCTTT	CASRSEGQPGTEAFF	NA	TRBD1	TRBV28	TRBJ1-1
TGCAGTGCCCTATACTACGAGCAGTACTTC	CSALYYEQYF	NA	NA	TRBV20-1	TRBJ2-7
TGTGCCAGCAGCCAAGAGCGTAGCGGGAGTTTTTATGAGCAGTTCTTC	CASSQERSGSFYEQFF	NA	TRBD2	TRBV4-2	TRBJ2-1
TGTGCCAGCAGTCCTTCGCTACCCTACGAGCAGTACTTC	CASSPSLPYEQYF	NA	NA	TRBV28	TRBJ2-7
TGTGCCAGTACCCGATGGGGGCAGTCAGGAAACACCATATATTTT	CASTRWGQSGNTIYF	NA	NA	TRBV19	TRBJ1-3
TGTGCCAGCAGCCGATCCGGACAGGGGAAGGGCTACACCTTC	CASSRSGQGKGYTF	NA	TRBD1	TRBV7-8	TRBJ1-2
TGTGCCAGCAGCCCAGGGGCCGGGGAGCTGTTTTTT	CASSPGAGELFF	NA	NA	TRBV11-2	TRBJ2-2
TGTGCCAGCAGTTCCCGGACTCGGTACGAGCAGTTCTTC	CASSSRTRYEQFF	NA	NA	TRBV28	TRBJ2-1
TGTGCCAGCAGTGAGGCAGGGAAAGCTTTCTTT	CASSEAGKAFF	NA	NA	TRBV6-1	TRBJ1-1
TGTGCCAGCAGCCCGAACATAATGGGGACAATCTACGAGCAGTACTTC	CASSPNIMGTIYEQYF	NA	NA	TRBV7-7	TRBJ2-7
TGTGCCTGGAGAAGGCTAGCGACCGCTTTCGAGCAGTACTTC	CAWRRLATAFEQYF	NA	NA	TRBV30	TRBJ2-7
TGTGCCAGCAGTTTATTAATGGGGACCGCTAACTATGGCTACACCTTC	CASSLLMGTANYGYTF	NA	NA	TRBV27	TRBJ1-2
TGCGCCAGCAGCTTGGATAGCGGGCGCTCCTACGAGCAGTACTTC	CASSLDSGRSYEQYF	NA	TRBD2	TRBV5-1	TRBJ2-7
TGTGCCAGCAGTTTGGGGGCGGAGGGACTAGCGGGACAATACACCGGGGAGCTGTTTTTT	CASSLGAEGLAGQYTGELFF	NA	TRBD2	TRBV28	TRBJ2-2
TGTGCCAGCAGATCCTACCTGGGTTTCGTCTCCTACGAGCAGTACTTC	CASRSYLGFVSYEQYF	NA	NA	TRBV27	TRBJ2-7
TGTGCCAGCAGCTCACTAGCGGGAGTAGGGGGGGGCACAGATACGCAGTATTTT	CASSSLAGVGGGTDTQYF	NA	TRBD2	TRBV7-9	TRBJ2-3
TGCAGTGCAGGAGGAACGGAGTTCTTC	CSAGGTEFF	NA	NA	TRBV20-1	TRBJ2-1
TGTGCCAGCAGCTTGGGGAAAGGACTAGCTAGGGTCACAGATACGCAGTATTTT	CASSLGKGLARVTDTQYF	NA	TRBD2	TRBV5-4	TRBJ2-3
TGTGCCAGCAGTTTATACCCCCCCAGGGGCAGCACAGATACGCAGTATTTT	CASSLYPPRGSTDTQYF	NA	NA	TRBV27	TRBJ2-3
TGTGCCAGCAGCTCTCCCCTAGCGGGAGGGCCAAGTGAGCAGTTCTTC	CASSSPLAGGPSEQFF	NA	TRBD2	TRBV7-9	TRBJ2-1
TGTGCCAGCAGCTTAGCTCCCGAGATCAATGAAAAACTGTTTTTT	CASSLAPEINEKLFF	once	NA	TRBV7-8	TRBJ1-4
TGTGCCAGCAGTGGAAACGAGCAGTACTTC	CASSGNEQYF	NA	NA	TRBV6-1	TRBJ2-7
TGCGCCAGCAGTGAGATAGCGTCCTACGAGCAGTACTTC	CASSEIASYEQYF	NA	NA	TRBV10-2	TRBJ2-7
TGTGCCAGCAGCTTTACTCCCCCGGTTGGCCCAGATACGCAGTATTTT	CASSFTPPVGPDTQYF	NA	NA	TRBV7-8	TRBJ2-3
TGCAGCGTTGAGGGTTGGTCTAGCGGGATGCTTGGGGAGACCCAGTACTTC	CSVEGWSSGMLGETQYF	NA	TRBD2	TRBV29-1	TRBJ2-5
TGTGCCAGCAGCCAAGGGGGGGTAATTAGCCAAAATGAGCAGTTCTTC	CASSQGGVISQNEQFF	NA	NA	TRBV7-6	TRBJ2-1
TGTGCCAGCAGCACCTTGGACAAGAACACCGGGGAGCTGTTTTTT	CASSTLDKNTGELFF	NA	NA	TRBV9	TRBJ2-2
TGTGCCACCAGCGGGGACAGGGATAACACTGAAGCTTTCTTT	CATSGDRDNTEAFF	NA	TRBD1	TRBV15	TRBJ1-1
TGTGCCAGCAGTTTTGTGGGACAGGGGGATCAGCCCCAGCATTTT	CASSFVGQGDQPQHF	NA	TRBD1	TRBV27	TRBJ1-5
TGTGCCAGCAGCTCTCCTCGGACTAGCGGGCGCTCCTACAATGAGCAGTTCTTC	CASSSPRTSGRSYNEQFF	NA	TRBD2	TRBV7-9	TRBJ2-1
TGTGCCAGCAGGGACACCGGGGAGCTGTTTTTT	CASRDTGELFF	NA	NA	TRBV27	TRBJ2-2
TGTGCCAGCAGCTTCTCACCCGGGCAGACTTCCACAGATACGCAGTATTTT	CASSFSPGQTSTDTQYF	NA	NA	TRBV7-8	TRBJ2-3
TGTGCCAGCAGCTTAATAGGTAGCGGGAGCCTTACCAGATTAAATGAGCAGTTCTTC	CASSLIGSGSLTRLNEQFF	NA	TRBD2	TRBV7-9	TRBJ2-1
TGTGCCAGCAGCTCAGCGAGGGCGTACAGCTCCTACAATGAGCAGTTCTTC	CASSSARAYSSYNEQFF	NA	NA	TRBV7-2	TRBJ2-1